The entry that follows covers one T cell receptor beta chain sequence. The target antigen is unknown. The record originates from a study of shared clonotypes between healthy human individuals. Findings and caveats of the study: In general, naive subsets displayed greater estimated richness than memory subsets did. The study found lower generation probabilities in non-shared clonotypes than in those shared by all four donors.

Naive CD8 cells lacked CD45RO and underwent positive selection for CCR7, leaving out terminally differentiated effector memory CD45RA+ cells. The healthy adult donors were HIV-negative and reported no recent acute infections or vaccinations. All participating donors were Caucasian adults from Nashville, Tennessee. Only in-frame clones appear in the TCRdb table, and some are missing; sequencing was by immunoSEQ multiplex PCR. Of about 1,800,000 clones listed, less than 95% were seen once; the top ten hold 1.2%. V was clipped by 2 bases and J by 5 bases, with 13 bases between them. CDR1 and CDR2 (germline): MNHEY, SVGAGI. The CDR3 has 15 residues.

Material for sequencing was naive CD8+ T cells sorted from blood. This TCR was recovered from a man younger than 35 in good health. The V call is TRBV6-5, the J call TRBJ2-1; the D gene could be TRBD1 or TRBD2 (5 bases each). The CDR3 nucleotides read TGTGCCAGCAGTTACGGGACCCCTGGGAACAATGAGCAGTTCTTC. Protein: CASSYGTPGNNEQFF.